This TCR beta chain was retrieved from a study of CD8 T cells in ankylosing spondylitis. CDR1 SEHNR and CDR2 FQNEAQ come from the germline V gene (reference sequence). CDR3 length: 17 residues. Germline trimming cut 6 bases from V and 2 bases from J; bases unmatched to any gene: 11. This clonotype was seen a few times. Its target is not known. Whole-study findings and limits: There was a TCR beta motif, made of several highly homologous variants, that appeared characteristic of ankylosing spondylitis blood.

TCRdb reprocessed the 5' RACE reads with MiXCR, giving one entry per CDR3 protein. The sample records 450,000 to 550,000 distinct CDR3 sequences, 5.3% being singletons. The receptor's source is a male donor with ankylosing spondylitis. The genes are TRBV7-9 and TRBJ1-4; 8 bases match TRBD1. The sequenced material came from blood, either unsorted or a sorted T cell fraction (not recorded which). CDR3 loop: CASSFPQGDRTNEKLFF. CDR3 DNA: TGTGCCAGCAGTTTTCCACAGGGGGACAGGACTAATGAAAAACTGTTTTTT.